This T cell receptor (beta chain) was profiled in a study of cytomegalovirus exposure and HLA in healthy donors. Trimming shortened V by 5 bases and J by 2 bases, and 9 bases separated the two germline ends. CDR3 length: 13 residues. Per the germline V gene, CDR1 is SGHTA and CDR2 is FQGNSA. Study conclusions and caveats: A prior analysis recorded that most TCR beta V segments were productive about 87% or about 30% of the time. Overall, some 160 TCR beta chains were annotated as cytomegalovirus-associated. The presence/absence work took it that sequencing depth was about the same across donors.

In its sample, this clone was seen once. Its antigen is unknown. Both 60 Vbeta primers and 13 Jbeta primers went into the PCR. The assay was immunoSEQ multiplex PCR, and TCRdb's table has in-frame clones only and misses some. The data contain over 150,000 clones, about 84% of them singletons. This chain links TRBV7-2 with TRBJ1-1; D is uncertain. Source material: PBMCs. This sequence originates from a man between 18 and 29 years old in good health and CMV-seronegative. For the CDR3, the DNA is TGTGCCAGCAGCGAGCGCCCTAACACTGAAGCTTTCTTT. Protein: CASSERPNTEAFF.